This T cell receptor beta chain was documented in a study of blood T cell repertoires in COVID-19. Overall study context: Sites in the United States, Italy and Spain provided acute and convalescent COVID-19 samples. The cDNA or gDNA used as material had been derived from T cells, B-cell-depleted T cells, or PBMCs.

Trimming took 0 bases from V and 3 from J, leaving 4 bases between them. The CDR3 covers 12 residues. The germline CDR1 and CDR2 sequences are SGHDT and YYEEEE. Original methodology: Reference gene primer amplification gave estimated nucleated cell counts. Assay: immunoSEQ multiplex PCR; the TCRdb copy retains only in-frame clones and omits some. That table furnishes V, J and clone size, whereas the DNA furnished D and trimming. The table records some 78,000 clones, almost 90% of them present only once. The sequenced sample consisted of peripheral blood. The clonotype originates from a woman at least 80 years old with active or convalescent COVID-19. The chain joins TRBV5-6 to TRBJ2-7, with unresolved D. The CDR3 DNA follows: TGTGCCAGCAGCTTGGCCTACTACGAGCAGTACTTC. This sequence encodes CASSLAYYEQYF.